This T cell receptor beta chain was captured by sequencing in a study of blood T cell repertoires in COVID-19. Background on the study: The United States, Italy and Spain supplied acute and convalescent COVID-19 samples. PBMCs, B-cell-depleted T cells, or T cells provided the cDNA or gDNA that made up the material.

The CDR3 is 15 amino acids. Germline CDR1 reads LGHDT; CDR2 reads YNNKEL (reference sequence). V lost 2 bases and J lost 8, with 15 bases in between. Authors' processing steps: Reference gene primer amplification gave nucleated cell count estimates. Repertoires were generated with immunoSEQ multiplex PCR, while TCRdb's copy carries only in-frame clones and drops some. V and J calls and clone size are those listed in that table; D and trimming were worked out from the DNA. The data show roughly 39,000 clones, with over 80% seen just once and approximately 25% held by the top ten. The TCR sequence derives from a man aged 50 to 60 with active or convalescent COVID-19. The gene calls are TRBV3-1 (or the pseudogene TRBV3-2) and TRBJ2-2, with D perhaps TRBD2 (5 bases). The sequencing input was peripheral blood. The CDR3 is CASSQTVSTGGELFF. The CDR3 region has the DNA TGTGCCAGCAGCCAAACCGTCTCCACGGGAGGGGAGCTGTTTTTT.